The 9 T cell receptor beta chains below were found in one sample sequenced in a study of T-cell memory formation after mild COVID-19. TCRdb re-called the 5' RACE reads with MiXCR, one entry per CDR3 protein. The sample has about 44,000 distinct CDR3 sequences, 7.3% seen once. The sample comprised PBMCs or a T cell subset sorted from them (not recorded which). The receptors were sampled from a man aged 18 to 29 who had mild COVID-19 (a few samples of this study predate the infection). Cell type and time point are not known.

CDR3 region: CASSLANTDYGYTF. CDR3 coding DNA: TGTGCCAGCAGCTTAGCTAACACCGACTATGGCTACACCTTC. J is TRBJ1-2 and V is TRBV7-2, with no clear D. Looked up from germline, CDR1 is SGHTA and CDR2 is FQGNSA. The CDR3 has 14 amino acids. Trimming shortened V by 0 bases and J by 3 bases, and 8 bases separated the two germline ends.

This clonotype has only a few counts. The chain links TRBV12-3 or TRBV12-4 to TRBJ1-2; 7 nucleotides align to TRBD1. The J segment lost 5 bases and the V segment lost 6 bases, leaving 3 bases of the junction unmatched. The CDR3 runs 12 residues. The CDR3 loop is CASSGQDYGYTF. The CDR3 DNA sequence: TGTGCCAGCAGCGGACAGGATTATGGCTACACCTTC.

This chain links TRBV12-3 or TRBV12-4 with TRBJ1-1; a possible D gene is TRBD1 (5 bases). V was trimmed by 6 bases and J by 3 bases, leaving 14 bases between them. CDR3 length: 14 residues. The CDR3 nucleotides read TGTGCCAGCAGACCCAGGGAAGGTGACACTGAAGCTTTCTTT. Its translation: CASRPREGDTEAFF.

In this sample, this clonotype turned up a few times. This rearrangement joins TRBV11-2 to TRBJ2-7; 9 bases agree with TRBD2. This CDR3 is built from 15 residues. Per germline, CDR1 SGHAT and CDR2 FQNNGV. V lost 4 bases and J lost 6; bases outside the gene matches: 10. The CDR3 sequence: CASSSLRGGPSEQYV. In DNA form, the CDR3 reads TGTGCCAGCAGCTCCCTGCGGGGGGGGCCTTCCGAGCAGTACGTC.

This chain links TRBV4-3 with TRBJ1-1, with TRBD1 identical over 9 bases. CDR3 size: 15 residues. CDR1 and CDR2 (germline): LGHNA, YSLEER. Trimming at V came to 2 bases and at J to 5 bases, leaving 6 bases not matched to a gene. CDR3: CASSQPDRGGTEAFF. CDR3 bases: TGCGCCAGCAGCCAACCGGACAGGGGAGGGACTGAAGCTTTCTTT.

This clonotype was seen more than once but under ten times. The CDR3 region is CASSYTYRAAQYF. The CDR3 DNA is TGTGCCAGCAGTTACACCTACAGGGCTGCGCAGTACTTC. The V call is TRBV6-5, the J call TRBJ2-7, with D possibly TRBD1 on 6 matching bases. The CDR3 has 13 amino acids. Trimming shortened V by 2 bases and J by 9 bases, and 14 bases separated the two germline ends. Germline V lookup: CDR1 MNHEY, CDR2 SVGAGI.

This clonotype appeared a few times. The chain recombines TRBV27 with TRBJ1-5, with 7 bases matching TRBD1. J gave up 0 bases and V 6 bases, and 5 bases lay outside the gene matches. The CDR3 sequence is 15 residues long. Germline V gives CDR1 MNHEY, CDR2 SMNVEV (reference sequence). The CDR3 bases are TGTGCCAGCAGAGTGGGACAGATTAGCAATCAGCCCCAGCATTTT. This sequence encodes CASRVGQISNQPQHF.

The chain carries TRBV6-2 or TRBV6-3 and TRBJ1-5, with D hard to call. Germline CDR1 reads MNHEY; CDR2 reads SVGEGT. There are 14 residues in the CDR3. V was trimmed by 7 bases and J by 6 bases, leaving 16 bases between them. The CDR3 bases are TGTGCCAGCACCACGGCCAGTCGGGGTCAGCCCCAGCATTTT. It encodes CASTTASRGQPQHF.

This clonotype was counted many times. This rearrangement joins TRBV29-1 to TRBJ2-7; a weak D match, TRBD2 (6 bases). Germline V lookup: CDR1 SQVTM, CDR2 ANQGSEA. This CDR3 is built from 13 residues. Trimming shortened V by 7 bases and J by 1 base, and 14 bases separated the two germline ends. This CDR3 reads CSDHLGGSYEQYV. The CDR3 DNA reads TGCAGCGACCACCTCGGAGGGTCCTACGAGCAGTACGTC.